The T cell receptor (beta chain) under discussion was sequenced for a study of OX40 agonist ivuxolimab in advanced cancers. As for the study in general: Dosing consisted of intravenous ivuxolimab at 0.01 to 10 mg/kg every 2 weeks. The dose-escalation group included hepatocellular carcinoma, melanoma, renal cell carcinoma and head and neck cancer.

The protocol was immunoSEQ multiplex PCR, while the TCRdb copy is restricted to in-frame clones and leaves out a portion. Of roughly 63,000 clones listed, around 87% are singletons. Peripheral blood came from all dose cohorts at three timepoints. Germline CDR1 and CDR2: SGHRS and YFSETQ. The CDR3 runs to 13 residues. Notes on the study in general: Fewer expanded clones were found on average in CD4+ than in CD8+ T cells.

A note on this clone: Its antigen is currently unknown.

This specimen was CD4+ or CD8+ T cells sorted from blood, taken in a trial of the OX40 agonist ivuxolimab. The chain recombines TRBV5-1 with TRBJ2-5; possibly TRBD1 for D (6 bases). The J call may be incorrect, as the DNA end agrees better with TRBJ2-7. The TCR sequence derives from an adult with an advanced solid tumor such as melanoma, head and neck, liver or kidney cancer. CDR3 sequence (DNA): TGCGCCAGCAGTCGCAGCAGGGGCTACGAGCAGTACTTC. Translation gives CASSRSRGYEQYF.